Each of the 17 T cell receptor beta chains below was sequenced from the same sample in a study of metastatic and nonmetastatic thyroid tumors (TCRdb year 2020). No treatment had been received by any patient before thyroid surgery. The library was prepared using PCR. Sequencing used an Illumina HiSeq 4000. TCRdb redid the processing of the public reads, applying fastp at Q25 and MiXCR, and retained in-frame beta chains. The sample contains tens of thousands of clones, just under 25% of them found a single time. The leading ten clones occupy less than 9.5% of the sample. Source material: blood. Every receptor here comes from a female donor with papillary thyroid cancer or a benign thyroid nodule (not recorded which). Some clones in this sample may be carry-over from other donors' samples.

This clone appeared many times. The chain joins TRBV5-6 to TRBJ2-7; 9 nucleotides agree with TRBD2. V lost 4 bases, J lost 3 bases, and 11 bases stayed unmatched. The CDR3 is made up of 16 amino acids. Germline CDR1 SGHDT, CDR2 YYEEEE. The CDR3 DNA reads TGTGCCAGCAGCCCCCTGAGACTAGCGGACGACTACGAGCAGTACTTC. It specifies CASSPLRLADDYEQYF.

Notes on this clone: It is likely a read error, because the conserved phenylalanine at the end of the CDR3 is missing. The same CDR3 also results from other DNA sequences found in this sample. The chain uses TRBV27 and TRBJ1-1; D may be TRBD1 (5 bases). Germline values: CDR1 MNHEY, CDR2 SMNVEV (reference sequence). There are 14 residues in the CDR3. V was cut by 4 bases and J by 2 bases, with 11 bases left in between. The CDR3 is CASSYQGSNTEAFL. The CDR3 coding sequence is TGTGCCAGCAGTTACCAGGGTTCTAACACTGAAGCTTTCCTT.

This clone came up a few times. A much larger clone is a single base away; this may be a read error. Other DNA sequences in this sample translate to the same CDR3. This chain connects TRBV10-3 to TRBJ2-3; perhaps TRBD2 as D (6 bases). CDR1 is ENHRY, CDR2 SYGVKD, per germline. Trimming stripped 9 bases from V and 2 bases from J, with 9 bases between. The length of the CDR3 is 12 residues. CDR3 loop: CAIGTSTDTQYF. CDR3 nucleotides: TGTGCCATAGGGACTTCCACAGATACGCAGTATTTT.

This clone was seen at least ten times. The J gene is TRBJ2-5, the V gene TRBV20-1; the D gene is possibly TRBD1 (6 bases). Trimming took off 5 bases at V and 2 bases at J, with 12 bases between the two ends. CDR1 DFQATT and CDR2 SNEGSKA come from the germline V gene (reference sequence). CDR3 size: 13 residues. CDR3 sequence reads: CSAVGQSQETQYF. The CDR3 coding sequence is TGCAGTGCTGTAGGACAGTCGCAAGAGACCCAGTACTTC.

This clone was observed a few times. The chain uses TRBV2 and TRBJ2-6; D ambiguous. Trimming removed 4 bases from V and 4 bases from J, with 8 bases in between. Germline loops: CDR1 SNHLY, CDR2 FYNNEI. The CDR3 length is 14 residues. CDR3 sequence (DNA): TGTGCCAGCAGTGGGGTTCTGGGGGCCAACGTCCTGACTTTC. This encodes CASSGVLGANVLTF.

By share of the sample, this clone is medium-sized. The chain links TRBV20-1 to TRBJ2-7; 7 nucleotides line up with TRBD1. CDR1 and CDR2 from the germline V gene are DFQATT and SNEGSKA (reference sequence). The CDR3 spans 14 residues. Germline trimming cut 0 bases from V and 1 base from J; bases unmatched to any gene: 3. CDR3 nucleotides: TGCAGTGCTAGAGATCCGGACAGGTCCTACGAGCAGTACTTC. Protein product: CSARDPDRSYEQYF.

This clone was seen at least ten times. The CDR3 is CASTSPTSEAFF. CDR3 coding DNA: TGTGCCAGCACGAGCCCAACCTCTGAAGCTTTCTTT. J is TRBJ1-1 and V is TRBV28, with D uncertain. The CDR3 sequence is 12 residues long. V gave up 7 bases and J gave up 6 bases, with 12 bases separating them. Looked up from germline, CDR1 is MDHEN and CDR2 is SYDVKM.

V is TRBV19 and J is TRBJ1-5; D gene ambiguous. Per germline, CDR1 LNHDA and CDR2 SQIVND (reference sequence). The CDR3 has 13 residues. Trimming stripped 2 bases from V and 16 bases from J, with 18 bases between. The CDR3 loop reads CASSIITYQPEHF. In DNA form, the CDR3 reads TGTGCCAGTAGTATAATCACATATCAGCCCGAACATTTT.

This clone was recorded many times. The chain recombines TRBV27 with TRBJ2-1; 10 bases agree with TRBD2. The V gene end was trimmed by 3 bases and the J gene end by 3 bases; junction bases not matched to a gene: 2. Germline assignment: CDR1 MNHEY and CDR2 SMNVEV (reference sequence). The CDR3 totals 15 residues. The chain's CDR3 is CASSFLAGVYNEQFF. Here the CDR3 DNA reads TGTGCCAGCAGTTTCCTAGCGGGAGTCTACAATGAGCAGTTCTTC.

As concerns this clone: A much larger clone lies a single base off, so this may be a read error. The V gene is TRBV7-2, the J gene TRBJ2-2; D might be TRBD2 (6 bases). V was pared by 3 bases and J by 6 bases, with 14 bases between. The CDR3 length is 15 residues. The V gene's germline CDR1 is SGHTA and CDR2 FQGNSA. The CDR3 spells CASSFPGGIPGELFF. The DNA of the CDR3 is TGTGCCAGCAGCTTCCCTGGCGGGATTCCCGGGGAGCTGTTTTTT.

The chain joins TRBV5-1 to TRBJ2-5; D unclear. This CDR3 is built from 14 residues. CDR1 is SGHRS, CDR2 YFSETQ, per germline. V was cut by 9 bases and J by 2 bases, with 17 bases left in between. The CDR3 nucleotides are TGCGCCATTTGCTTGATCAGCCCACAAGAGACCCAGTACTTC. Translated: CAICLISPQETQYF.

With respect to this clone: An end of the junction differs from the germline gene, which may be a read error. This chain connects TRBV11-3 to TRBJ2-1; either TRBD1 or TRBD2 may supply D (6 bases each). This CDR3 has 14 amino acids. Germline values: CDR1 SGHNT, CDR2 YENEEA. The DNA of the CDR3 is TGTGCCAGCAGCTGGGGGGCGTTGTACATTGAGCCGTTCTTC. It yields the protein CASSWGALYIEPFF. Based on the CDR3 plus reference TRBV11-3 and TRBJ2-1, the full variable domain is EAGVVQSPRYKIIEKKQPVAFWCNPISGHNTLYWYLQNLGQGPELLIRYENEEAVDDSQLPKDRFSAERLKGVDSTLKIQPAELGDSAVYLCASSWGALYIEPFFGPGTRLTVL.

This clone has ten or more counts. The chain joins TRBV7-2 to TRBJ1-2; 8 bases align to TRBD1. CDR3 size: 13 residues. The germline V gene has CDR1 SGHTA and CDR2 FQGNSA. After removal of 6 bases from V and 6 bases from J, the junction contained 6 bases not matched to a gene. The CDR3 reads CASSFQQGDGYTF. Here the CDR3 DNA reads TGTGCCAGCAGTTTCCAACAGGGGGATGGCTACACCTTC.

This clone appeared many times. The J gene is TRBJ2-5, the V gene TRBV7-2, with 9 bases aligning to TRBD2. The CDR3 consists of 18 residues. Germline V CDR1 and CDR2: SGHTA, FQGNSA. Trimming removed 0 bases from V and 1 base from J; junction bases left unmatched: 9. CDR3 protein: CASSLATRQAGGQETQYF. CDR3 nucleotide sequence: TGTGCCAGCAGCTTAGCGACCCGGCAAGCGGGAGGCCAAGAGACCCAGTACTTC.

Notes on this clone: The junction does not match germline at one end; this may be a read error. V is TRBV9 and J is TRBJ2-3, with D perhaps matching TRBD1 or TRBD2 (5 bases each). This CDR3 region has 12 residues. Germline V lookup: CDR1 SGDLS, CDR2 YYNGEE. CDR3 sequence: CASSAFGGTQYF. CDR3 in DNA: TGTGCCAGCAGCGCTTTTGGGGGTACGCAGTATTTC.

This clone was counted only a few times. The junction and the germline gene differ at one end; a read error may be behind it. The genes are TRBV28 and TRBJ1-1, with D possibly TRBD1 on 6 matching bases. This CDR3 is built from 15 residues. Germline V gives CDR1 MDHEN, CDR2 SYDVKM. CDR3 sequence (DNA): TGTGCCAGCATCCTAACAGGGTCTACGAACACTGAATCTTTCTTT. Translating gives CASILTGSTNTESFF.

This clone has a count of ten or more. This chain joins TRBV12-3 or TRBV12-4 and TRBJ1-3; no clear D gene. Trimming stripped 7 bases from V and 10 bases from J, with 14 bases between. This CDR3 is 12 amino acids long. The CDR3 sequence is CASTPNKGTIYF. The CDR3 DNA follows: TGTGCCAGCACCCCTAACAAAGGGACCATATATTTT.